These 10 T cell receptor beta chains came from one sample sequenced in a study of OX40 agonist ivuxolimab in advanced cancers. The method behind the library was the immunoSEQ multiplex PCR assay. TCRdb stores this immuneACCESS table with in-frame sequences only. Part of the clones is absent; in the studies checked, under half of the shortfall reflects unresolved V genes, and no reason is known for the rest. This sample gives more than 85,000 clones in total; 91% of them show up just once. The ten largest clones add up to around 1.5% of the sample. This specimen was CD4+ or CD8+ T cells sorted from blood, taken in a trial of the OX40 agonist ivuxolimab. The receptors were gathered from an adult with an advanced solid tumor such as melanoma, head and neck, liver or kidney cancer.

The V and J genes are TRBV28 and TRBJ1-2; a weak D match, TRBD1 (5 bases). CDR1 is MDHEN and CDR2 is SYDVKM in the germline V gene. The CDR3 loop spans 17 amino acids. Trimming removed 5 bases from V and 0 bases from J, with 19 bases in between. Here the CDR3 reads CASSGETRGATNYGYTF. The DNA of the CDR3 is TGTGCCAGCAGTGGGGAGACTCGCGGGGCGACTAACTATGGCTACACCTTC.

The chain is built from TRBV30 and TRBJ2-4; 13 nucleotides match TRBD2. The CDR3 is made up of 14 amino acids. Germline V gene sequence: CDR1 GTSNPN, CDR2 SVGIG (reference sequence). V was pared by 1 base and J by 7 bases, with 1 base of the junction left unmatched. The DNA for the CDR3 is TGTGCCTGGAGTGCGGGACTAGCGGGGAACATTCAGTACTTC. Translation gives CAWSAGLAGNIQYF.

The V and J genes are TRBV19 and TRBJ1-2, with D hard to call. Germline values: CDR1 LNHDA, CDR2 SQIVND (reference sequence). Trimming took off 8 bases at V and 0 bases at J, with 13 bases between the two ends. CDR3 length equals 14 residues. The CDR3 reads CASSPQVSNYGYTF. DNA for the CDR3: TGTGCCAGTTCTCCCCAAGTTTCTAACTATGGCTACACCTTC.

V is TRBV10-3 and J is TRBJ2-3; 10 bases agree with TRBD1. After removal of 11 bases from V and 9 bases from J, the junction contained 8 bases not matched to a gene. Germline CDR1 is ENHRY and CDR2 is SYGVKD. There are 12 residues in the CDR3. CDR3 in amino acids: CALGTGAPTQYF. In nucleotides, the CDR3 is TGTGCCCTTGGGACAGGGGCGCCCACGCAGTATTTT.

V gene TRBV15 combines with J gene TRBJ2-7; a weak D match, TRBD2 (5 bases). The CDR3 runs to 15 residues. Per the germline V gene, CDR1 is LNHNV and CDR2 is YYDKDF (reference sequence). The V end lost 1 base, the J end lost 7 bases, and 17 bases lay between the germline ends. In DNA, the CDR3 is TGTGCCACCAGCAGAGTGGCGACCCAGACGGGGGAGCAGTACTTC. Its protein product is CATSRVATQTGEQYF. Complete variable domain (other parts from reference TRBV15 and TRBJ2-7): DAMVIQNPRYQVTQFGKPVTLSCSQTLNHNVMYWYQQKSSQAPKLLFHYYDKDFNNEADTPDNFQSRRPNTSFCFLDIRSPGLGDTAMYLCATSRVATQTGEQYFGPGTRLTVT.

V is TRBV27 and J is TRBJ2-7; 10 nucleotides align to TRBD2. The CDR3 is 14 residues long. With 3 bases clipped from V and 5 bases from J, the junction kept 4 bases outside the gene matches. In germline, CDR1 is MNHEY, CDR2 SMNVEV (reference sequence). The CDR3 is CASSFLAGVNEQYF. The CDR3 nucleotides are TGTGCCAGCAGTTTCCTAGCGGGAGTGAACGAGCAGTACTTC.

This rearrangement joins TRBV11-2 to TRBJ2-3; the match to TRBD2 covers 9 bases. Looked up from germline, CDR1 is SGHAT and CDR2 is FQNNGV. The CDR3 contains 16 residues. Trimming removed 2 bases from V and 5 bases from J; junction bases left unmatched: 8. The DNA of the CDR3 is TGTGCCAGCAGCTTACAGGCTAGCGGGATAGTAGATACGCAGTATTTT. Residues: CASSLQASGIVDTQYF.

In this sample, this clone turned up once. The V call is TRBV7-2, the J call TRBJ2-1; the match to TRBD2 covers 10 bases. Per the germline V gene, CDR1 is SGHTA and CDR2 is FQGNSA. V trimming: 4 bases; J trimming: 2 bases; junction bases outside the gene matches: 5. CDR3 length: 16 residues. CDR3 sequence reads: CASSSQAGGPYNEQFF. As DNA, the CDR3 is TGTGCCAGCAGCTCTCAAGCGGGAGGGCCCTACAATGAGCAGTTCTTC.

The rearrangement joins TRBV25-1 to TRBJ1-4; TRBD1 matches at 9 bases. The CDR3 totals 13 residues. The J segment lost 7 bases and the V segment lost 6 bases, leaving 3 bases of the junction unmatched. Germline V gene sequence: CDR1 MGHDK, CDR2 SYGVNS. CDR3 in DNA: TGTGCCAGCAGGGGACAGGGAGGTGAAAAACTGTTTTTT. Its translation is CASRGQGGEKLFF.

The CDR3 region is CASSEGQPGANVLTF. DNA of the CDR3: TGCGCCAGCAGCGAAGGACAGCCTGGGGCCAACGTCCTGACTTTC. The chain couples TRBV5-1 to TRBJ2-6, with D tentatively TRBD1 (6 bases). Germline V gives CDR1 SGHRS, CDR2 YFSETQ. Trimming stripped 4 bases from V and 2 bases from J, with 10 bases between. CDR3 length: 15 residues.